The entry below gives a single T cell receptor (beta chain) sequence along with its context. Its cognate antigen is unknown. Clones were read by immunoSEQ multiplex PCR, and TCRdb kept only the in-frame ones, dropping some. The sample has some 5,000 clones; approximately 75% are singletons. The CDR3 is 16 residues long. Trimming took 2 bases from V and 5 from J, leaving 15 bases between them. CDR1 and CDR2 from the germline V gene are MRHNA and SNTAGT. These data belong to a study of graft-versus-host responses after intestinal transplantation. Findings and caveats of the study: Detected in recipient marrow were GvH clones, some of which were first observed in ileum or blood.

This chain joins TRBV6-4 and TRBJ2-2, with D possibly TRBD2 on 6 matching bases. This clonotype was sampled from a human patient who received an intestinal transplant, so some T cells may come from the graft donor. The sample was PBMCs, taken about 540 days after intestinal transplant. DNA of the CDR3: TGTGCCAGCAGTGACGAGGCGGGGAAGGGGACCGGGGAGCTGTTTTTT. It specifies CASSDEAGKGTGELFF.